The clone carrying this TCR beta chain came up many times. Looked up from germline, CDR1 is MNHEY and CDR2 is SVGAGI. This CDR3 is built from 15 residues. V lost 2 bases to trimming and J lost 10 bases, with 18 bases between them. Amplified TCR beta CDR3 regions derived from RNA transcripts. The HTBI set primed first-round TCR CDR3 RT-PCR. TCRdb re-analysed the multiplex PCR reads in MiXCR, keeping a single row per CDR3 protein. The table shows 500,000 to 800,000 distinct CDR3 sequences, with more than 12% occurring only once. This entry belongs to a study of T cells in Graves' hyperthyroidism and ophthalmopathy. It was uncontrolled infection, other autoimmune disease, pregnancy or lactation that excluded patients. Clinicians diagnosed patients from clinical symptoms, serum thyroxine and TRAb, thyroid ultrasound and orbital computed tomography.

The chain recombines TRBV6-5 with TRBJ2-1; a weak D match, TRBD2 (6 bases). The clonotype originates from a woman aged 45-65 years with Graves' ophthalmopathy. Sequenced input: blood. CDR3 nucleotide sequence: TGTGCCAGCAGTTACCGGGGCGGGGCTGGCCGAGAGCAGTTCTTC. Residues: CASSYRGGAGREQFF.